The 14 T cell receptor beta chains below all came from one sample that was sequenced in a study of response to subunit inactivated influenza vaccine. TCRdb reprocessed the RT-PCR reads with MiXCR, giving one entry per CDR3 protein. The table has about 570,000 distinct CDR3 sequences, roughly 12% seen once. The sequencing here drew on PBMCs from blood, taken on the day of vaccination. These receptors were collected from a man aged 50 to 60 who received an inactivated influenza vaccine.

J is TRBJ2-5 and V is TRBV29-1; 8 positions agree with TRBD1. Germline V lookup: CDR1 SQVTM, CDR2 ANQGSEA. J gave up 9 bases and V 7 bases, and 10 bases lay outside the gene matches. This CDR3 is built from 12 residues. The CDR3 spells CSAVGPTGAQYF. The CDR3 nucleotides read TGCAGCGCTGTCGGGCCGACAGGGGCCCAGTACTTC. The complete variable domain, with remaining parts taken from reference TRBV29-1 and TRBJ2-5, reads SAVISQKPSRDICQRGTSLTIQCQVDSQVTMMFWYRQQPGQSLTLIATANQGSEATYESGFVIDKFPISRPNLTFSTLTVSNMSPEDSSIYLCSAVGPTGAQYFGPGTRLLVL.

The chain links TRBV12-3 or TRBV12-4 to TRBJ2-7, with 8 bases that match TRBD1. The CDR3 consists of 14 residues. The ends lost 6 bases at V and 4 bases at J; junction bases unmatched: 8. CDR3 nucleotide sequence: TGTGCCAGCAGGCTGACAGGGGTGGATTACGAGCAGTACTTC. Its protein product is CASRLTGVDYEQYF.

This clonotype was seen repeatedly, ten times or more. This chain uses TRBV7-2 with TRBJ2-7; D is perhaps TRBD2 (5 bases). This CDR3 spans 18 amino acids. CDR1 is SGHTA, CDR2 FQGNSA, per germline. Trimming pared 0 bases from V and 1 base from J, leaving 19 bases between. The CDR3 region has the DNA TGTGCCAGCAGCTTAGCGCTCTTGGGCGGGCCATCATCCTACGAGCAGTACTTC. Translating gives CASSLALLGGPSSYEQYF.

The chain combines TRBV5-1 with TRBJ2-3, with unresolved D. The V and J ends lost 0 bases and 4 bases respectively, with 9 bases between them. Germline CDR1 reads SGHRS; CDR2 reads YFSETQ. This CDR3 spans 14 amino acids. The CDR3 here is CASSLDVGADTQYF. Written as DNA, the CDR3 is TGCGCCAGCAGCTTGGACGTGGGTGCAGATACGCAGTATTTT.

V and J are TRBV7-8 and TRBJ2-3; D is possibly TRBD2 (6 bases). Trimming cost V 0 bases and J 6 bases, with 16 bases left between them. The germline gives CDR1 SGHVS, CDR2 FQNEAQ. The CDR3 runs 16 residues. The CDR3 nucleotides read TGTGCCAGCAGCTTAGCGGGGACTGCCGTTGGGGATACGCAGTATTTT. It codes for CASSLAGTAVGDTQYF.

V usage is TRBV21-1 and J usage is TRBJ2-2; whether TRBD1, the table's D call, matches the DNA was not checked. TRBV21-1 is deemed a pseudogene. CDR3 size: 18 residues. CDR3 region: CASTRPEGDRGYTGELFF. CDR3 DNA: TGTGCCAGCACCCGACCCGAGGGGGACAGGGGATATACCGGGGAGCTGTTTTTT.

This clonotype was counted between two and nine times. The chain joins TRBV27 to TRBJ2-3; TRBD2 aligns across 7 bases. V gave up 2 bases and J gave up 2 bases; unmatched junction bases: 4. The germline V gene has CDR1 MNHEY and CDR2 SMNVEV (reference sequence). CDR3 length equals 15 residues. CDR3 in amino acids: CASSLTGLPTDTQYF. CDR3 DNA: TGTGCCAGCAGTTTAACGGGACTACCCACAGATACGCAGTATTTT.

Concerning this clonotype: This clone may be a read error of a much larger clone one base away. The CDR3 spells CASRFPPSNEQFF. The CDR3 DNA is TGTGCCAGCAGGTTCCCGCCAAGCAATGAGCAGTTCTTC. The rearrangement links TRBV12-3 or TRBV12-4 to TRBJ2-1; D remains ambiguous. V dropped 6 bases and J dropped 6 bases, with 12 bases sitting between them. CDR3 size: 13 residues.

This chain links TRBV5-1 with TRBJ2-3; the match to TRBD1 covers 12 bases. With V trimmed by 3 bases and J by 4 bases, 6 bases remained unmatched. CDR1 is SGHRS, CDR2 YFSETQ, per germline. The CDR3 covers 16 residues. CDR3 nucleotide sequence: TGCGCCAGCAGCTCGGGACAGGGGGCGGGAGCAGATACGCAGTATTTT. Translating it yields CASSSGQGAGADTQYF.

This clonotype has a handful of counts. The chain has TRBV25-1 and TRBJ2-3, with D uncertain. This CDR3 comprises 15 residues. CDR1 is MGHDK and CDR2 is SYGVNS in the germline V gene. V was cut by 2 bases and J by 2 bases, with 11 bases left in between. The DNA for the CDR3 is TGTGCCAGCAGTGAAGAAATAGCAGACACAGATACGCAGTATTTT. This translates into CASSEEIADTDTQYF.

J is TRBJ2-7 and V is TRBV6-2 or TRBV6-3; D might be TRBD1 (6 bases). V was clipped by 4 bases and J by 7 bases, with 20 bases between them. Germline V gives CDR1 MNHEY, CDR2 SVGEGT. The CDR3 length is 15 residues. The CDR3 is CASSLGTYPSGEQYF. The CDR3 DNA follows: TGTGCCAGCAGTTTGGGGACATATCCGTCTGGGGAGCAGTACTTC.

This clonotype was observed a handful of times. The genes are TRBV18 and TRBJ2-2; no definite D call. Trimming shortened V by 2 bases and J by 1 base, and 8 bases separated the two germline ends. Germline V gene data show CDR1 as KGHSH and CDR2 as LQKENI. The CDR3 runs 15 residues. The CDR3 region has the DNA TGTGCCAGCTCACCAAGAACCGTGAACACCGGGGAGCTGTTTTTT. This translates into CASSPRTVNTGELFF.

At least ten counts were recorded for this clonotype. The chain is built from TRBV29-1 and TRBJ2-1; 7 nucleotides line up with TRBD1. The CDR3 is made up of 15 amino acids. In germline, CDR1 is SQVTM, CDR2 ANQGSEA. V shed 4 bases and J 3 bases; nucleotides not matched to a gene: 9. For the CDR3, the DNA is TGCAGCGTTGGTGGGCCAGGGGGAATCTACAATGAGCAGTTCTTC. Its protein product is CSVGGPGGIYNEQFF.

This clonotype has a handful of counts. The rearrangement joins TRBV10-1 to TRBJ2-1; TRBD2 aligns across 7 bases. The CDR3 totals 16 residues. The trim removed 2 bases at V and 2 bases at J, leaving 6 bases unmatched. Germline CDR1 reads WNHNN; CDR2 reads SYGVQD (reference sequence). CDR3 in amino acids: CASSEIGGVPYNEQFF. CDR3 bases: TGCGCCAGCAGTGAGATTGGGGGGGTCCCCTACAATGAGCAGTTCTTC.